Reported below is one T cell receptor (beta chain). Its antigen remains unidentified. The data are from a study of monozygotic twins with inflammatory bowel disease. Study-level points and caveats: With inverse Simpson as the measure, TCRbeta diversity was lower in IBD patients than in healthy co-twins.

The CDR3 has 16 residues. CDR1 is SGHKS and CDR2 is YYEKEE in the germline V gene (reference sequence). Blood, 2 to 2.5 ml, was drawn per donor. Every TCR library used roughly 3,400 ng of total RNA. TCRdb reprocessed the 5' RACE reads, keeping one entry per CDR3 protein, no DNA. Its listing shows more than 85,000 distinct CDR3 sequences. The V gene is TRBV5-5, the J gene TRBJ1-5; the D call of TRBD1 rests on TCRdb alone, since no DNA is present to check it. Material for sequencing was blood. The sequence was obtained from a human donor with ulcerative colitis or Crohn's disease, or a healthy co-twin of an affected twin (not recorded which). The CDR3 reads CASSFSGRYSNQPQHF.